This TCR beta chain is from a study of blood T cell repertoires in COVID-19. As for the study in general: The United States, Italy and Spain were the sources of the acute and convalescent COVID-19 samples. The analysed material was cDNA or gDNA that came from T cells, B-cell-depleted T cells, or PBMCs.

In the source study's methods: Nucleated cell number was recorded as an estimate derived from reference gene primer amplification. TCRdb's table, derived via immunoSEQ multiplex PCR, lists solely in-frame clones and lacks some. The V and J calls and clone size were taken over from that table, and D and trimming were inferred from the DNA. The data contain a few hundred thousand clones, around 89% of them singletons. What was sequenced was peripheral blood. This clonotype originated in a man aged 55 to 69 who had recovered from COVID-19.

CDR3 nucleotides: TGTGCCAGCAGCGTCCCGGACAATTCCCAAAGTGGCTACACCTTC. Translation gives CASSVPDNSQSGYTF. The genes are TRBV9 and TRBJ1-2; tentative D call: TRBD1 (5 bases). The CDR3 length is 15 residues. V shed 2 bases and J shed 7 bases, with 18 bases lying between them. Germline CDR1 SGDLS, CDR2 YYNGEE. The variable domain in full, with the rest retrieved from reference TRBV9 and TRBJ1-2, is DSGVTQTPKHLITATGQRVTLRCSPRSGDLSVYWYQQSLDQGLQFLIQYYNGEERAKGNILERFSAQQFPDLHSELNLSSLELGDSALYFCASSVPDNSQSGYTFGSGTRLTVV.